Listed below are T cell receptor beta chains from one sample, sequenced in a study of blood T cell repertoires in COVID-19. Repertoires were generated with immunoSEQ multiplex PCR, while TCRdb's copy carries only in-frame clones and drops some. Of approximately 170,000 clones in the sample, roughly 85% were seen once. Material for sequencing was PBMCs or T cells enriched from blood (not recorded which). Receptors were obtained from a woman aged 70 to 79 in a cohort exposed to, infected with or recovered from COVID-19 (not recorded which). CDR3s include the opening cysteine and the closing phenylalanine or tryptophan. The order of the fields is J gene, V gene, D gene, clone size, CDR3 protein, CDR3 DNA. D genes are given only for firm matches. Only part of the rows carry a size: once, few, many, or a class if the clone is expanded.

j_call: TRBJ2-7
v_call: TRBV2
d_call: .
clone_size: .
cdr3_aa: CASSGTRYEQYF
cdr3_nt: TGTGCCAGCAGTGGGACAAGGTACGAGCAGTACTTC

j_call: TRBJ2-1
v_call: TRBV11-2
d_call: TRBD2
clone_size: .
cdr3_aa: CASSPTSGKNEQFF
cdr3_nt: TGTGCCAGCAGCCCGACTAGCGGGAAAAATGAGCAGTTCTTC

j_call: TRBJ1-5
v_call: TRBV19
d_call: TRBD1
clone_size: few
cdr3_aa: CASSRGQIPDQPQHF
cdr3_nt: TGTGCCAGTAGTCGGGGACAGATCCCGGATCAGCCCCAGCATTTT

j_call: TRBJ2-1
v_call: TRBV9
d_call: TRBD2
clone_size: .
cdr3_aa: CASSVGLAIHEQFF
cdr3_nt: TGTGCCAGCAGCGTAGGACTAGCGATCCATGAGCAGTTCTTC

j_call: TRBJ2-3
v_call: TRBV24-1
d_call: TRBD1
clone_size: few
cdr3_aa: CATSGGQDGLGTQYF
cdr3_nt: TGTGCCACCAGTGGGGGACAGGATGGACTCGGTACGCAGTATTTT

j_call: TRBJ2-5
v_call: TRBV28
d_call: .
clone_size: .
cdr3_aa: CASSLGKGTLRGGTQYF
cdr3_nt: TGTGCCAGCAGTTTAGGGAAGGGGACGCTTAGGGGGGGGACCCAGTACTTC

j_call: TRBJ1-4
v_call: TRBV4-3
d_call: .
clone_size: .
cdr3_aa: CASSQEIQGRSPKKLFF
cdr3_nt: TGCGCCAGCAGCCAAGAAATACAGGGAAGATCGCCCAAAAAACTGTTTTTT

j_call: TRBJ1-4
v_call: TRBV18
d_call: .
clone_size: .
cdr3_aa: CASSPPGEREKLFF
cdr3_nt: TGTGCCAGCTCACCACCGGGAGAGCGCGAAAAACTGTTTTTT

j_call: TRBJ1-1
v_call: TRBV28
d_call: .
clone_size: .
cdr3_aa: CASIDLLDSRGNTEAFF
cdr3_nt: TGTGCCAGCATCGACCTGCTGGACTCTCGAGGGAACACTGAAGCTTTCTTT

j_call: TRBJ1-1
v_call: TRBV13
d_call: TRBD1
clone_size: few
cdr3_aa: CASSPRYRGGTEAFF
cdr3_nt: TGTGCCAGCAGCCCCCGTTACAGGGGGGGCACTGAAGCTTTCTTT

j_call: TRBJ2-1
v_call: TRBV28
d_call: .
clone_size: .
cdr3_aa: CASSSSSGQFF
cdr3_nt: TGTGCCAGCAGTTCCTCAAGCGGGCAGTTCTTC

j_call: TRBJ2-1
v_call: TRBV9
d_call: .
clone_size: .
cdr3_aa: CASSVAGVSGNEQFF
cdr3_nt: TGTGCCAGCAGCGTAGCCGGGGTATCGGGCAATGAGCAGTTCTTC

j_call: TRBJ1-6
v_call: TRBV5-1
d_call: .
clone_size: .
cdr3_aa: CASSPVMAGVNSPLHF
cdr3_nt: TGCGCCAGCAGCCCCGTTATGGCAGGGGTAAATTCACCCCTCCACTTT

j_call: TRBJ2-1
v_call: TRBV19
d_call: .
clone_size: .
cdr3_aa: CASSIVFRGDYNEQFF
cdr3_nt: TGTGCCAGTAGTATTGTCTTCAGGGGGGACTACAATGAGCAGTTCTTC

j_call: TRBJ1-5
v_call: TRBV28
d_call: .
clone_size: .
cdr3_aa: CASREVRGRVVNQPQHF
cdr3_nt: TGTGCCAGCAGAGAGGTACGGGGTCGGGTGGTAAATCAGCCCCAGCATTTT